This TCR beta chain was captured by sequencing in a study of regulatory T cells in long-lasting Graves disease. Looking at the study overall: More than 5 years of antithyroid drugs with positive TSH receptor antibodies defined persistent Graves' disease.

To note about this clonotype: The antigen is unknown.

This CDR3 has 14 amino acids. CDR1 and CDR2 (germline): SEHNR, FQNEAQ (reference sequence). V shed 5 bases and J shed 4 bases, with 11 bases lying between them. Time point noted: persistent/refractory GD, antithyroid drugs over 5 years with positive TRAb. The TCR library was prepared using RNA isolated from PBMCs. Findings and limits, study-wide: Persistent Graves' cases showed lower TCR diversity than newly diagnosed cases. Clonotypes that were public and shared totalled approximately 3,000 in persistent patients versus 750 to 1,000 in new patients.

TCR beta libraries were built with iRepertoire HTBI primers and Arm-PCR of CDR3 regions. A single record per CDR3 protein comes from TCRdb applying MiXCR to the multiplex PCR reads. This table has more than 300,000 distinct CDR3 sequences, around a fifth appearing once. This chain uses TRBV7-9 with TRBJ2-2; D uncertain. The sample in question was peripheral blood mononuclear cells (PBMCs), obtained when the disease was refractory, from a patient treated with antithyroid drugs. The sequence was collected from a female donor with Graves disease. CDR3 DNA: TGTGCCAGCAGCCGTTCAGGCGGCACCGGGGAGCTGTTTTTT. It specifies CASSRSGGTGELFF.